The rows below give T cell receptor beta chains drawn from one sample of a study of T cells expressing NK-cell markers. Reanalyzing the 5' RACE reads, TCRdb keeps one entry per CDR3 protein, without DNA. This table holds around 550,000 distinct CDR3 sequences. The sequenced sample consisted of blood T cells: a sorted CD56 or NKG2C T cell subset, CD4+ or CD8+ T cells, or bulk PBMC T cells (not recorded which). These receptors originate from a man younger than 35 in good health. The CDR3 runs from the conserved cysteine through the conserved F or W.

CDR3aa	j_gene	v_gene
CASSPQLAGGYNEQFF	TRBJ2-1	TRBV4-1
CASSVGTSGRETQYF	TRBJ2-5	TRBV9
CASSLSTKGGIYNEQFF	TRBJ2-1	TRBV5-1
CSVGGGVNTEAFF	TRBJ1-1	TRBV29-1
CSVEDRLRMNTEAFF	TRBJ1-1	TRBV29-1
CSAKEGAGGYTF	TRBJ1-2	TRBV20-1
CASSLAQGAGGSYNEQFF	TRBJ2-1	TRBV7-7
CASRPRTSANTEAFF	TRBJ1-1	TRBV6-2/TRBV6-3
CASSFWGQSRTRDTIYF	TRBJ1-3	TRBV12-3/TRBV12-4
CASSVAGGELFF	TRBJ2-2	TRBV5-1
CASSSGLVVYEQFF	TRBJ2-1	TRBV28